This T cell receptor (beta chain) stems from a study of CD8 T cells in ankylosing spondylitis. Study-wide results and caveats: A TCR beta motif of eight or nine highly homologous variants seemed to mark ankylosing spondylitis blood.

Making the TCR beta libraries involved quantitative 5'-RACE with molecular barcodes. TCRdb reprocessed the 5' RACE reads with MiXCR, giving one entry per CDR3 protein. The data contain about 30,000 distinct CDR3 sequences, about 31% of them singletons. Note on this clonotype: What it binds is not known.

CDR3 length equals 13 residues. Trimming cost V 8 bases and J 7 bases, with 16 bases left between them. The chain links TRBV5-7 to TRBJ2-1; D perhaps matches TRBD2 (6 bases). TRBV5-7 is recorded as an ORF, its role being uncertain. The origin of this receptor is a male donor with ankylosing spondylitis. The sequencing input was synovial fluid, either unsorted or a sorted T cell fraction (not recorded which). CDR3 nucleotides: TGTGCCAGGGGCCCGGGGGTGGGGAATGAGCAGTTCTTC. Protein product: CARGPGVGNEQFF.